Included here is one TCR beta chain sequence, with context. Its matching antigen is unknown. The record originates from a study of CD8 T cells in ankylosing spondylitis. Findings and caveats of the study: Prior literature has documented some motif variants in synovial fluid and blood from reactive arthritis. Ankylosing spondylitis blood appeared to be characterized by a TCR beta motif of several highly homologous variants. Disease-linked clones reportedly concentrated significantly in matched ankylosing spondylitis synovial fluid.

As the method for making TCR beta libraries, quantitative 5'-RACE with molecular barcodes was used. Using its own MiXCR run on the 5' RACE reads, TCRdb lists one record per CDR3 protein. The repertoire includes approximately 190,000 distinct CDR3 sequences, around 13% of them detected once, and approximately 9.9% sits in the top ten. The CDR3 has 15 amino acids. Germline-derived CDR1 and CDR2 are ENHRY and SYGVKD. V trimming: 4 bases; J trimming: 5 bases; junction bases outside the gene matches: 9. This receptor was identified in a female donor with ankylosing spondylitis or in good health (not recorded which). The chain recombines TRBV10-3 with TRBJ2-7, with 9 nucleotides matching TRBD1. The sequenced material came from blood, either unsorted or a sorted T cell fraction (not recorded which). The DNA of the CDR3 is TGTGCCATCAGTGGGGGGACAGGGCCTTCCCACGAGCAGTACTTC. The encoded protein is CAISGGTGPSHEQYF.